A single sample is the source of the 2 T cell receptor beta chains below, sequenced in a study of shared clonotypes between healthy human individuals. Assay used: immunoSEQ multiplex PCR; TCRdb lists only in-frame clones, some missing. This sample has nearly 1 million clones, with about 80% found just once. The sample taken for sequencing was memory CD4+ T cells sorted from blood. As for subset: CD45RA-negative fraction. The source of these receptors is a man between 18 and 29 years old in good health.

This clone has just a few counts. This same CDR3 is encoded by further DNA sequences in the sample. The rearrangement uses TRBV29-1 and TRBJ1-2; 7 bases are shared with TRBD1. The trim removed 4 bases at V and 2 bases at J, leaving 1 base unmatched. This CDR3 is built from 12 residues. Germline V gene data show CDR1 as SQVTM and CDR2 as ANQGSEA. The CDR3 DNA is TGCAGCGTTGCACAGGGGAACTATGGCTACACCTTC. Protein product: CSVAQGNYGYTF.

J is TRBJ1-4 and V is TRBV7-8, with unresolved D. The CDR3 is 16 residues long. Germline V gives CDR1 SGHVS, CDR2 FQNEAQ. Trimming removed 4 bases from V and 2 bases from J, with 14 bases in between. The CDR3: CASSSSNGWTNEKLFF. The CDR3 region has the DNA TGTGCCAGCAGCTCCAGTAATGGGTGGACTAATGAAAAACTGTTTTTT.